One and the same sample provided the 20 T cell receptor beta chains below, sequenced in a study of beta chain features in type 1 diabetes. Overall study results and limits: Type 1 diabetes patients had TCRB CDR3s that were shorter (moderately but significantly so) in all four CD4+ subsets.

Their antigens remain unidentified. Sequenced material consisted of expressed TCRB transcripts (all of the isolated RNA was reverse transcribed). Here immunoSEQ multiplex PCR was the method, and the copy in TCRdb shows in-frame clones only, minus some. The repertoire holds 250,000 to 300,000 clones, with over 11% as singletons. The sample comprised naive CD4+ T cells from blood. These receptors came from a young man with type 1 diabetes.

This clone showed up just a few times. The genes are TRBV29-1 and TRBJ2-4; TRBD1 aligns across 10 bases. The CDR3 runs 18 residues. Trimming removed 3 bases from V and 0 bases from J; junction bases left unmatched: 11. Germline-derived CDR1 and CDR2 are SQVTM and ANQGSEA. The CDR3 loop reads CSVDLGTGAISAKNIQYF. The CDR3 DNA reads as TGCAGCGTTGACCTGGGGACAGGGGCCATTTCAGCCAAAAACATTCAGTACTTC.

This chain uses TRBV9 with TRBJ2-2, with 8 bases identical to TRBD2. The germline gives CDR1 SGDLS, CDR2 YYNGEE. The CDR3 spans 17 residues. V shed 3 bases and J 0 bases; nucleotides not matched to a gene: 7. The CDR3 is CASSAPRGGANTGELFF. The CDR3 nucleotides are TGTGCCAGCAGCGCCCCCCGGGGGGGAGCGAACACCGGGGAGCTGTTTTTT.

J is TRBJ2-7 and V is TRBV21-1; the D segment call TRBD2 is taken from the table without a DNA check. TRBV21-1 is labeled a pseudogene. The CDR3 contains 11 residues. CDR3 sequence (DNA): TGTGCCAGCAGCTGGGAGCTCGAGCAGTACTTC. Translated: CASSWELEQYF.

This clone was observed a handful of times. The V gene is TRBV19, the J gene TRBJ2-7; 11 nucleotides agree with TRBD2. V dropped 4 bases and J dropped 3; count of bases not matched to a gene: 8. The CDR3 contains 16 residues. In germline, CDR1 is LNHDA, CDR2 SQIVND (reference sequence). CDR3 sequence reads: CASSKAGTSGIYEQYF. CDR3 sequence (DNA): TGTGCCAGTAGTAAAGCCGGGACTAGCGGCATCTACGAGCAGTACTTC.

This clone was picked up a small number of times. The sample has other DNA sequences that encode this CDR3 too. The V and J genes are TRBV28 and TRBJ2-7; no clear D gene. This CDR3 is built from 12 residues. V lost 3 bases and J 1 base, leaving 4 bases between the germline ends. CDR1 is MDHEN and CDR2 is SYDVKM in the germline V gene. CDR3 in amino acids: CASSLASYEQYF. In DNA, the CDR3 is TGTGCCAGCAGTTTGGCTTCCTACGAGCAGTACTTC.

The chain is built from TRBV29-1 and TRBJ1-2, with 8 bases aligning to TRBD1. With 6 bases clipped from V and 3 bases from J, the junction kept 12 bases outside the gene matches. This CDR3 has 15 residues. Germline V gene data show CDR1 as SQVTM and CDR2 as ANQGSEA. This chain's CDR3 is CSVNRPGTGDYGYTF. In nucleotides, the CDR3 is TGCAGCGTAAATAGACCCGGGACAGGCGACTATGGCTACACCTTC.

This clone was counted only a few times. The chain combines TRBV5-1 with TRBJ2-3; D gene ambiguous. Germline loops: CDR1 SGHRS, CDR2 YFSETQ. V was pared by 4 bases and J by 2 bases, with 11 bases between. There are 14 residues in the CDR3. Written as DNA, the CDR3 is TGCGCCAGCAGCATCGAGCGAGCCACAGATACGCAGTATTTT. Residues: CASSIERATDTQYF.

The CDR3 coding sequence is TGTGCCAGCAGCCAAGCTCCGCTAGCGGGATACTACAATGAGCAGTTCTTC. As protein: CASSQAPLAGYYNEQFF. This rearrangement joins TRBV14 to TRBJ2-1; 9 bases fit TRBD2. Looked up from germline, CDR1 is SGHDN and CDR2 is FVKESK. V trimming: 1 base; J trimming: 3 bases; junction bases outside the gene matches: 7. CDR3 length equals 17 residues.

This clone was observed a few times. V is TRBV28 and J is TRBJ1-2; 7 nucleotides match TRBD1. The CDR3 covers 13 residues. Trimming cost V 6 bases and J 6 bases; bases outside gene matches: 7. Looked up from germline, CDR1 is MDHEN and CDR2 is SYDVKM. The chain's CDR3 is CASSLGGANGYTF. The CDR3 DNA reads TGTGCCAGCAGCTTAGGGGGCGCCAATGGCTACACCTTC.

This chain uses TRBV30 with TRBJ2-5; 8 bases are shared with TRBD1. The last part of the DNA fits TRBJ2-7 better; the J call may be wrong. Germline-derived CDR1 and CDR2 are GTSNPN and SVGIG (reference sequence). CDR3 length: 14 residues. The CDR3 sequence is CAWSAPGQAYEQYF. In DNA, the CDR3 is TGTGCCTGGAGTGCGCCGGGACAGGCCTACGAGCAGTACTTC.

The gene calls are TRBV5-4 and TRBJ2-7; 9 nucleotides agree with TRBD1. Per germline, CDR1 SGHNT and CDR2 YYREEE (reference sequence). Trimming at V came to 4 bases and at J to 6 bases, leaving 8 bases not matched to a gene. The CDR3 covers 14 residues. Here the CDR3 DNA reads TGTGCCAGCAGCGGCCCGGGACAGGGAGGCGAGCAGTACTTC. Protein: CASSGPGQGGEQYF.

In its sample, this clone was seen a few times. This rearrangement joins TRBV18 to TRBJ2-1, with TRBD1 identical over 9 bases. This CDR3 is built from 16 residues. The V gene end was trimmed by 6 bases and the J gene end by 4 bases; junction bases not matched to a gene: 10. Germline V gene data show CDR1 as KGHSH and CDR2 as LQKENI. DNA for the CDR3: TGTGCCAGCTCGCAGTCTGGGACAGGGTTATACAATGAGCAGTTCTTC. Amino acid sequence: CASSQSGTGLYNEQFF.

The CDR3 is CASSLKGAGYEQYF. The CDR3 nucleotides read TGTGCCAGCAGCCTAAAGGGGGCCGGCTACGAGCAGTACTTC. The V gene is TRBV27, the J gene TRBJ2-7; TRBD1 aligns across 7 bases. The CDR3 contains 14 residues. The germline V gene has CDR1 MNHEY and CDR2 SMNVEV (reference sequence). The V gene end was trimmed by 6 bases and the J gene end by 3 bases; junction bases not matched to a gene: 8.

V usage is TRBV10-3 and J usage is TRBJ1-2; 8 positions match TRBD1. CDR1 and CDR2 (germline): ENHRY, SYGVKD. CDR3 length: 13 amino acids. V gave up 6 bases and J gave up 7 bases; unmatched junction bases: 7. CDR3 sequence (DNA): TGTGCCATCAGCGCTACAGACAGGGGTGGCTACACCTTC. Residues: CAISATDRGGYTF.

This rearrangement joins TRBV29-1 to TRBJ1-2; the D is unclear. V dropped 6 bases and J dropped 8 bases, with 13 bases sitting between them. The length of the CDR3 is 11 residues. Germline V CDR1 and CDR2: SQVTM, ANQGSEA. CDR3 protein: CSVPKEAGYTF. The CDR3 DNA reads TGCAGCGTCCCGAAGGAAGCGGGCTACACCTTC.

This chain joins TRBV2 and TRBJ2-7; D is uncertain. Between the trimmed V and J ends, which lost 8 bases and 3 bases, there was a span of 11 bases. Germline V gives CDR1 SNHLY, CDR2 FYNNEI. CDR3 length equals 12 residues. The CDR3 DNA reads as TGTGCCAGCTCGACACGTCTCTACGAGCAGTACTTC. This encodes CASSTRLYEQYF.

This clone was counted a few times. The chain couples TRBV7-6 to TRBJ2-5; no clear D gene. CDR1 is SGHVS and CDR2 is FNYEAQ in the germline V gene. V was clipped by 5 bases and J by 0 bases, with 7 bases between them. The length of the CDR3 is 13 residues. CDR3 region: CASSGAYQETQYF. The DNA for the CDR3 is TGTGCCAGCAGCGGTGCGTACCAAGAGACCCAGTACTTC.

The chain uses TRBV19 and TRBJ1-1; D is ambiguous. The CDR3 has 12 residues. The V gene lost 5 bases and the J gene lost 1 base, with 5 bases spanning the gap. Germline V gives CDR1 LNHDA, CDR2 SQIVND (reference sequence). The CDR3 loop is CASSPRNTEAFF. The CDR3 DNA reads TGTGCCAGTAGTCCCAGGAACACTGAAGCTTTCTTT.

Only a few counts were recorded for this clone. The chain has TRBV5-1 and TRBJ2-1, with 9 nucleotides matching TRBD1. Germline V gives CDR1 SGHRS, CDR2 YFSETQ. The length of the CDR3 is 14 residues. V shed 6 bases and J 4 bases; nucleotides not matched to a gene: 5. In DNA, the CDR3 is TGCGCCAGCAACACCGGGACAGGGTACAATGAGCAGTTCTTC. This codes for CASNTGTGYNEQFF.

The CDR3 nucleotides read TGTGCCAGCAGCTATCCCACAGGGGGCCTCGCTGACGAGCAGTACTTC. This translates into CASSYPTGGLADEQYF. This chain joins TRBV7-2 and TRBJ2-7, with TRBD1 identical over 9 bases. CDR3 size: 16 residues. CDR1 and CDR2 from the germline V gene are SGHTA and FQGNSA. Germline trimming cut 4 bases from V and 5 bases from J; bases unmatched to any gene: 12.